One and the same sample provided the 25 T cell receptor beta chains below, sequenced in a study of T cell repertoires in cytomegalovirus infection (dated by TCRdb to the late 2010s). These reads were obtained on an Illumina HiSeq 1500. TCRdb reworked the public reads: Q25 trimming with fastp, MiXCR clone assembly, productive beta chains retained. All rows with the same CDR3 protein become a single entry with the most common DNA and genes. A total of 480,000 or so distinct CDR3 sequences appear in this sample, 10% to 12% of them only once. The leading ten clones occupy about 10% of the sample. Sequenced: PBMCs. Receptors originate from a human donor in good health (CMV status not recorded). Some clones in this sample may be carry-over from other donors' samples.

This clonotype was seen ten or more times. The J gene is TRBJ1-1, the V gene TRBV5-6, with a possible D match to TRBD1 (5 bases). Germline values: CDR1 SGHDT, CDR2 YYEEEE. This CDR3 spans 14 amino acids. Trimming removed 7 bases from V and 2 bases from J, with 15 bases in between. CDR3 bases: TGTGCCAGCCAGACAGTACAGATTAACACTGAAGCTTTCTTT. It translates to CASQTVQINTEAFF.

This clonotype was detected many times. The V and J genes are TRBV4-2 and TRBJ2-1; TRBD2 aligns across 11 bases. The junction had 5 bases not matched to a gene; V was cut back by 3 bases and J by 7 bases. CDR3 size: 15 residues. The V gene's germline CDR1 is LGHNA and CDR2 YNFKEQ. CDR3 region: CASSQGLAEKNEQFF. CDR3 nucleotides: TGTGCCAGCAGCCAGGGACTAGCGGAGAAGAATGAGCAGTTCTTC.

Concerning this clonotype: At one boundary the junction diverges from the germline segment, which might be a read error. V is TRBV7-6 and J is TRBJ2-3, with D uncertain. Germline V gives CDR1 SGHVS, CDR2 FNYEAQ. CDR3 length: 11 residues. The CDR3 protein is CANSFSDTQYF. Written as DNA, the CDR3 is TGTGCCAACAGCTTCTCCGATACGCAGTATTTT.

The chain joins TRBV6-6 to TRBJ1-5; 9 bases map to TRBD1. The CDR3 is 13 residues long. The J segment lost 6 bases and the V segment lost 6 bases, leaving 3 bases of the junction unmatched. CDR1 and CDR2 (germline): MNHNY, SVGAGI (reference sequence). The CDR3 loop is CASRKQGAQPQHF. CDR3 bases: TGTGCCAGCAGAAAACAGGGGGCTCAGCCCCAGCATTTT.

There are many counts of this clonotype. The chain couples TRBV27 to TRBJ2-4; the D gene is possibly TRBD1 (6 bases). The CDR3 contains 14 residues. V was cut by 3 bases and J by 7 bases, with 13 bases left in between. Looked up from germline, CDR1 is MNHEY and CDR2 is SMNVEV (reference sequence). The CDR3 protein is CASSLVQGGNIQYF. Written as DNA, the CDR3 is TGTGCCAGCAGTTTGGTACAGGGCGGGAACATTCAGTACTTC.

This clonotype was observed at least ten times. The CDR3 region has the DNA TGCAGTGCTAGAGATCGGAGGCGTAATCAGCCCCAGCATTTT. Amino acids: CSARDRRRNQPQHF. The chain couples TRBV20-1 to TRBJ1-5, with D unresolved. This CDR3 has 14 amino acids. V was cut by 0 bases and J by 4 bases, with 10 bases left in between. CDR1 and CDR2 from the germline V gene are DFQATT and SNEGSKA (reference sequence).

This clonotype was counted ten times or more. V and J are TRBV11-3 and TRBJ2-1; 12 nucleotides line up with TRBD2. Per the germline V gene, CDR1 is SGHNT and CDR2 is YENEEA. With V trimmed by 4 bases and J by 0 bases, 1 base remained unmatched. The CDR3 is made up of 16 amino acids. Here the CDR3 DNA reads TGTGCCAGCAGCTCTAGCGGGAGGGCCTCCTACAATGAGCAGTTCTTC. As protein: CASSSSGRASYNEQFF.

At least ten counts were recorded for this clonotype. The chain couples TRBV6-1 to TRBJ2-3; D is undetermined. The CDR3 loop spans 14 amino acids. Germline values: CDR1 MNHNS, CDR2 SASEGT. Trimming removed 4 bases from V and 2 bases from J, with 10 bases in between. CDR3 residues: CASSGLVPTDTQYF. The CDR3, as DNA: TGTGCCAGCAGTGGGTTGGTGCCCACAGATACGCAGTATTTT.

The chain carries TRBV7-9 and TRBJ2-3; a possible D gene is TRBD1 (5 bases). CDR1 and CDR2 from the germline V gene are SEHNR and FQNEAQ (reference sequence). This CDR3 has 12 residues. V dropped 5 bases and J dropped 8 bases, with 11 bases sitting between them. The CDR3: CASSIDSGTQYF. As DNA, the CDR3 is TGTGCCAGCAGCATCGACAGTGGTACGCAGTATTTT.

This clonotype was picked up many times. J is TRBJ2-7 and V is TRBV10-1; 9 nucleotides line up with TRBD1. J was trimmed by 3 bases and V by 3 bases; bases with no gene match: 6. Looked up from germline, CDR1 is WNHNN and CDR2 is SYGVQD (reference sequence). The CDR3 extends over 15 amino acids. The CDR3 loop is CASSDWTGASYEQYF. CDR3 DNA: TGCGCCAGCAGTGACTGGACAGGGGCAAGCTACGAGCAGTACTTC.

This sequence joins TRBV5-1 and TRBJ2-7; 8 nucleotides match TRBD2. Germline trimming cut 0 bases from V and 6 bases from J; bases unmatched to any gene: 5. CDR1 and CDR2 from the germline V gene are SGHRS and YFSETQ. The CDR3 covers 14 residues. The DNA of the CDR3 is TGCGCCAGCAGCTTGGAGCCAGCGGGAGTCGAGCAGTACTTC. Its protein is CASSLEPAGVEQYF.

The V and J genes are TRBV20-1 and TRBJ1-1, with 7 bases fitting TRBD1. CDR3 size: 12 residues. CDR1 and CDR2 from the germline V gene are DFQATT and SNEGSKA (reference sequence). The CDR3 region has the DNA TGCAGGGGATCAGGACAGGCTTTAGGCGCTTTCTTT. It yields the protein CRGSGQALGAFF.

This clonotype was counted at least ten times. The rearrangement uses TRBV28 and TRBJ1-2; 7 bases match TRBD1. Losses at the gene ends were 6 bases for V and 3 bases for J; bases not matched to a gene: 10. The germline gives CDR1 MDHEN, CDR2 SYDVKM. This CDR3 spans 15 amino acids. The CDR3 sequence: CASRNPDREYYGYTF. The CDR3 nucleotides are TGTGCCAGCAGAAACCCCGACAGGGAGTACTATGGCTACACCTTC.

In nucleotides, the CDR3 is TGCAGTGCTAGAGCATATGTTAACTATGGCTACACCTTC. It yields the protein CSARAYVNYGYTF. The V call is TRBV20-1, the J call TRBJ1-2, with D unclear. The CDR3 contains 13 residues. The germline V and J ends were trimmed by 1 base and 1 base, with 7 bases remaining between them. From germline, CDR1 is DFQATT and CDR2 SNEGSKA (reference sequence).

At least ten counts were recorded for this clonotype. V and J are TRBV28 and TRBJ1-2; 9 bases fit TRBD1. Germline V gives CDR1 MDHEN, CDR2 SYDVKM. Trimming took 2 bases from V and 4 from J; bases not matched to a gene: 8. The CDR3 spans 16 residues. The CDR3 sequence is CASSLQGQGGGYGYTF. The CDR3 bases are TGTGCCAGCAGTTTACAGGGACAGGGTGGTGGCTATGGCTACACCTTC.

This clonotype appeared many times. V is TRBV12-5 and J is TRBJ2-7, with D unclear. Trimming stripped 0 bases from V and 5 bases from J, with 2 bases between. CDR3 length: 11 amino acids. Germline V CDR1 and CDR2: LGHNT, FRNRAP. CDR3 nucleotide sequence: TGTGCTAGTGGTTTGGTAAACGAGCAGTACTTC. Residues: CASGLVNEQYF.

The J gene is TRBJ1-2, the V gene TRBV29-1; 7 bases fit TRBD1. The CDR3 has 14 residues. Unmatched junction bases numbered 3, after V lost 2 bases and J lost 0 bases. Germline-derived CDR1 and CDR2 are SQVTM and ANQGSEA. As DNA, the CDR3 is TGCAGCGTTGAACCGACAGGGACTAACTATGGCTACACCTTC. Protein product: CSVEPTGTNYGYTF.

Ten or more counts support this clonotype. The CDR3 DNA is TGCAGCGTTTACGCACCCGACGACAGGAGGGGATATGGCTACACCTTC. Translating it yields CSVYAPDDRRGYGYTF. This chain connects TRBV29-1 to TRBJ1-2; a weak D match, TRBD1 (6 bases). Germline assignment: CDR1 SQVTM and CDR2 ANQGSEA. The CDR3 covers 16 residues. V was pared by 5 bases and J by 5 bases, with 24 bases between.

This clonotype was picked up many times. The V call is TRBV28, the J call TRBJ1-5; 7 nucleotides agree with TRBD1. This CDR3 comprises 19 residues. With V trimmed by 2 bases and J by 4 bases, 17 bases remained unmatched. CDR1 and CDR2 from the germline V gene are MDHEN and SYDVKM. CDR3 DNA: TGTGCCAGCAGTTTAGATCGGCTTCTACGACAGGGTGGGAATCAGCCCCAGCATTTT. Its protein is CASSLDRLLRQGGNQPQHF.

Comments on this clonotype: A clone one base away is much larger, so this may be a read error. The chain joins TRBV6-6 to TRBJ2-5; TRBD2 agrees at 8 bases. Trimming cost V 2 bases and J 5 bases; bases outside gene matches: 4. The length of the CDR3 is 14 residues. Germline CDR1 MNHNY, CDR2 SVGAGI (reference sequence). The CDR3 sequence: CASSYPTGGETQYF. The DNA for the CDR3 is TGTGCCAGCAGTTACCCCACGGGGGGGGAGACCCAGTACTTC.

This clonotype was detected ten times or more. The V and J genes are TRBV12-3 or TRBV12-4 and TRBJ1-5; D is unresolved. The CDR3 runs to 12 residues. Trimming cost V 4 bases and J 7 bases, with 8 bases left between them. As DNA, the CDR3 is TGTGCCAGCAGTTCCCCTAGACAGCCCCAGCATTTT. This encodes CASSSPRQPQHF.

This clonotype was counted many times. The gene calls are TRBV7-3 and TRBJ2-3; D is unclear. Germline-derived CDR1 and CDR2 are SGHTA and FQGTGA. The V gene lost 5 bases and the J gene lost 1 base, with 16 bases spanning the gap. The CDR3 is 16 residues long. CDR3 loop: CASSPNRAAGTDTQYF. CDR3 DNA sequence: TGTGCCAGCAGCCCCAACCGGGCGGCAGGCACAGATACGCAGTATTTT.

The rearrangement joins TRBV28 to TRBJ1-4; D is undetermined. Germline V gene sequence: CDR1 MDHEN, CDR2 SYDVKM. The V gene lost 6 bases and the J gene lost 6 bases, with 14 bases spanning the gap. CDR3 length equals 14 residues. CDR3 residues: CASSQYSEDEKLFF. In DNA, the CDR3 is TGTGCCAGCAGCCAATACTCGGAGGATGAAAAACTGTTTTTT.

Ten or more counts support this clonotype. The rearrangement links TRBV20-1 to TRBJ1-5; TRBD1 might be the D (5 bases). Looked up from germline, CDR1 is DFQATT and CDR2 is SNEGSKA (reference sequence). The germline V and J ends were trimmed by 0 bases and 3 bases, with 15 bases remaining between them. The CDR3 is 16 amino acids. The CDR3 protein is CSARDYTGGSNQPQHF. CDR3 in DNA: TGCAGTGCTAGAGATTATACGGGGGGATCCAATCAGCCCCAGCATTTT.

At least ten counts were recorded for this clonotype. This chain uses TRBV11-2 with TRBJ1-4, with 12 bases lining up with TRBD1. The CDR3 extends over 16 amino acids. Trimming removed 5 bases from V and 7 bases from J; junction bases left unmatched: 8. Germline CDR1 and CDR2: SGHAT and FQNNGV. The CDR3, as DNA: TGTGCCAGCAGCCCATGGGACAGGGGGCGAATTGAAAAACTGTTTTTT. This sequence encodes CASSPWDRGRIEKLFF.